This TCR beta chain came from a study of T-cell reconstitution after alpha-beta-depleted transplantation in children. General study points: Expanded graft clones numbering several hundred reportedly gave rise to alpha-beta T cells about two months after transplant. From surviving recipient T cells and thymic progenitors came the high day-60 TCRbeta diversity observed in some patients.

For TCRbeta, the library was prepared with unique molecular identifiers. TCRdb reprocessed the PCR reads with MiXCR, giving one entry per CDR3 protein. There are about 980,000 distinct CDR3 sequences in the sample; around 30% occur only once, and around 30% lies in the top ten. V was trimmed by 7 bases and J by 2 bases, leaving 18 bases between them. Germline assignment: CDR1 LNHNV and CDR2 YYDKDF (reference sequence). The CDR3 runs 15 residues. A few counts support this clonotype. Its antigen is not known. The receptor's source is a boy under two years old who had a stem cell transplant for SCID, so the T cells may come from the graft donor. The specimen comprised PBMCs, mostly from graft donor cells, sampled 360 days after TCRalphabeta/CD19-depleted stem cell transplant. This chain joins TRBV15 and TRBJ2-7; weak D call: TRBD2 (7 bases). CDR3 bases: TGTGCCACCAAGAGGGGGGCGGGGGCCACCTACGAGCAGTACTTC. It yields the protein CATKRGAGATYEQYF.